The next 26 T cell receptor beta chains were all read from a single sample in a study of metastatic and nonmetastatic thyroid tumors. Patients underwent thyroid surgery, and none had received any treatment before it. Via MiXCR, TCRdb re-called the PCR reads. Of 20,000 to 25,000 clones detected, about 16% appear once; the ten largest clones hold approximately 21%. The sequenced sample consisted of blood. All receptors derive from a male donor with papillary thyroid cancer or a benign thyroid nodule (not recorded which). Some clones in this sample may be carry-over from other donors' samples.

This clone was observed many times. This rearrangement joins TRBV20-1 to TRBJ2-7; the match to TRBD1 covers 9 bases. Germline V gene sequence: CDR1 DFQATT, CDR2 SNEGSKA (reference sequence). The trim removed 0 bases at V and 9 bases at J, leaving 9 bases unmatched. The length of the CDR3 is 14 residues. The CDR3, as DNA: TGCAGTGCTAGAGAAGGGACAGGGAAGATTTCGCAGTACTTC. It codes for CSAREGTGKISQYF.

This chain connects TRBV5-1 to TRBJ2-3; 7 bases fit TRBD2. This CDR3 spans 17 amino acids. CDR1 is SGHRS and CDR2 is YFSETQ in the germline V gene. V gave up 2 bases and J gave up 2 bases; unmatched junction bases: 11. CDR3 protein: CASSFGTSVLYTDTQYF. The CDR3 DNA reads TGCGCCAGCAGCTTCGGTACTAGCGTGTTGTACACAGATACGCAGTATTTT.

At least ten counts were recorded for this clone. A much larger clone is a single base away; this may be a read error. This chain links TRBV30 with TRBJ1-4; D is undetermined. The CDR3 contains 14 residues. Germline V gene lookup returns CDR1 GTSNPN and CDR2 SVGIG (reference sequence). V was clipped by 1 base and J by 8 bases, with 14 bases between them. CDR3 bases: TGTGCCTGGAGTGAGGCAAGGAGGCCGGAAAAACTGTTTTTT. Its protein is CAWSEARRPEKLFF. Together with reference TRBV30 and TRBJ1-4, the CDR3 gives the full variable domain: SQTIHQWPATLVQPVGSPLSLECTVEGTSNPNLYWYRQAAGRGLQLLFYSVGIGQISSEVPQNLSASRPQDRQFILSSKKLLLSDSGFYLCAWSEARRPEKLFFGSGTQLSVL.

This clone was observed a handful of times. A much larger clonotype is one base distant, so this may be a read error. The chain recombines TRBV7-6 with TRBJ2-7; TRBD2 is a possible D gene (5 bases). Trimming pared 5 bases from V and 2 bases from J, leaving 28 bases between. The V gene's germline CDR1 is SGHVS and CDR2 FNYEAQ. The CDR3 runs 19 residues. The CDR3 loop reads CASSLSPNVGGLITYEQYF. The CDR3 coding sequence is TGTGCCAGCAGCCTGTCCCCCAACGTTGGCGGGCTAATCACCTACGAGCAGTACTTC.

This chain uses TRBV20-1 with TRBJ1-1; 7 bases are shared with TRBD1. V trimming: 4 bases; J trimming: 10 bases; junction bases outside the gene matches: 3. The germline V gene encodes CDR1 DFQATT and CDR2 SNEGSKA (reference sequence). This CDR3 has 10 residues. The DNA of the CDR3 is TGCAGTGCTAAGACAGGGAGAGCTTTCTTT. Translated, it gives CSAKTGRAFF.

In its sample, this clone is medium-sized (0.01 to 0.1%). V usage is TRBV19 and J usage is TRBJ1-6; 7 nucleotides align to TRBD1. The ends lost 10 bases at V and 6 bases at J; junction bases unmatched: 6. In germline, CDR1 is LNHDA, CDR2 SQIVND (reference sequence). The CDR3 is made up of 13 amino acids. CDR3 loop: CATRGQINSPLHF. CDR3 DNA sequence: TGTGCCACTAGGGGACAGATTAATTCACCCCTCCACTTT.

In its sample, this clone was seen many times. It may be a read error: a sequence one base away is much more abundant. The identical CDR3 is also encoded by other nucleotide sequences in the sample. The gene calls are TRBV7-9 and TRBJ2-1, with 8 bases aligning to TRBD2. Germline-derived CDR1 and CDR2 are SEHNR and FQNEAQ (reference sequence). This CDR3 contains 16 residues. V shed 0 bases, J shed 0 bases, and the junction held 1 base outside the gene matches. The CDR3 region has the DNA TGTGCCAGCAGCTTAGCGCTAGCGGGCTCCTACAATGAGCAGTTCTTC. Its translation: CASSLALAGSYNEQFF.

This clone was observed at least ten times. Possible read error: a much larger clone is one base away. The chain uses TRBV19 and TRBJ2-7; 7 bases agree with TRBD2. J gave up 0 bases and V 3 bases, and 5 bases lay outside the gene matches. The CDR3 length is 15 residues. CDR1 is LNHDA and CDR2 is SQIVND in the germline V gene (reference sequence). This CDR3 reads CASSILAECSYEQYF. Written as DNA, the CDR3 is TGTGCCAGTAGTATCCTAGCGGAGTGCTCCTACGAGCAGTACTTC.

This clone has just a few counts. This chain links TRBV6-2 or TRBV6-3 with TRBJ1-2; no definite D call. Germline V gene sequence: CDR1 MNHEY, CDR2 SVGEGT. The V gene lost 0 bases and the J gene lost 3 bases, with 14 bases spanning the gap. CDR3 length: 16 amino acids. CDR3 sequence reads: CASSYSFRGADYGYTF. In DNA form, the CDR3 reads TGTGCCAGCAGTTACTCGTTTCGGGGTGCCGACTATGGCTACACCTTC.

This clone has at least ten counts. Additional DNA sequences in this sample encode the identical CDR3. The rearrangement links TRBV20-1 to TRBJ1-1; TRBD1 is a possible D gene (6 bases). Germline assignment: CDR1 DFQATT and CDR2 SNEGSKA (reference sequence). The ends were cut back, 0 bases at V and 9 bases at J, with 14 bases in the middle. This CDR3 is built from 13 residues. CDR3 residues: CSARDLQGSQAFF. The CDR3 nucleotides read TGCAGTGCTAGAGACCTACAGGGATCCCAAGCTTTCTTT.

Concerning this clone: At one of its ends the junction is not consistent with the germline gene, which may arise from a read error. The genes are TRBV11-1 and TRBJ2-2; 12 bases line up with TRBD2. The CDR3 length is 17 residues. Looked up from germline, CDR1 is SGHAT and CDR2 is FQDESV (reference sequence). Here the CDR3 reads CASSEHSTSGGPGELFF. The CDR3 coding sequence is TGTGCCAGCAGCGAACATTCAACTAGCGGGGGGCCCGGTGAGCTGTTTTTT.

Many counts were recorded for this clone. An end of the junction does not agree with germline; a read error may underlie this. Other DNA sequences of this sample code for an identical CDR3. The J gene is TRBJ2-7, the V gene TRBV11-3, with D uncertain. The CDR3 spans 14 residues. CDR1 and CDR2 from the germline V gene are SGHNT and YENEEA. The DNA of the CDR3 is TGCGCCAGCAGCTTGGAGACCTACTCCTACGAGCAGTACTTC. Amino acids: CASSLETYSYEQYF.

The chain joins TRBV30 to TRBJ1-1; D is undetermined. Germline CDR1 GTSNPN, CDR2 SVGIG (reference sequence). With 3 bases removed from V and 4 bases from J, the gap between germline ends came to 9 bases. This CDR3 is built from 12 residues. The CDR3 is CAWSFSPTEAFF. The CDR3 region has the DNA TGTGCCTGGAGCTTCTCCCCCACTGAAGCTTTCTTT. Full variable domain (missing parts from reference TRBV30 and TRBJ1-1): SQTIHQWPATLVQPVGSPLSLECTVEGTSNPNLYWYRQAAGRGLQLLFYSVGIGQISSEVPQNLSASRPQDRQFILSSKKLLLSDSGFYLCAWSFSPTEAFFGQGTRLTVV.

This clone was seen ten or more times. V is TRBV7-9 and J is TRBJ2-2; 7 bases match TRBD2. The CDR3 covers 15 residues. Germline loops: CDR1 SEHNR, CDR2 FQNEAQ (reference sequence). V gave up 5 bases and J gave up 4 bases; unmatched junction bases: 7. In nucleotides, the CDR3 is TGTGCCAGCAGCCCCCGAGCTAGCGGCACCGGGGAGCTGTTTTTT. This gives the protein CASSPRASGTGELFF.

This clone was counted only a few times. The genes are TRBV27 and TRBJ1-2; no clear D. V was trimmed by 5 bases and J by 0 bases, leaving 10 bases between them. Germline CDR1 MNHEY, CDR2 SMNVEV (reference sequence). The CDR3 sequence is 14 residues long. CDR3 sequence reads: CASSPGNANYGYTF. For the CDR3, the DNA is TGTGCCAGCAGTCCCGGGAACGCTAACTATGGCTACACCTTC.

In this sample, this clone turned up many times. The chain has TRBV20-1 and TRBJ2-2; D might be TRBD2 (5 bases). V lost 5 bases and J lost 2, with 18 bases in between. The CDR3 runs to 16 residues. Germline loops: CDR1 DFQATT, CDR2 SNEGSKA (reference sequence). In DNA form, the CDR3 reads TGCAGTGCTCCCCTAACGCGGGCACCCAACACCGGGGAGCTGTTTTTT. Protein sequence: CSAPLTRAPNTGELFF.

The sample holds many counts of this clone. The chain employs TRBV20-1 and TRBJ2-7; 7 bases line up with TRBD2. V lost 3 bases, J lost 6 bases, and 14 bases stayed unmatched. There are 15 residues in the CDR3. CDR1 is DFQATT, CDR2 SNEGSKA, per germline (reference sequence). The chain's CDR3 is CSARGESGVRSEQYF. Written as DNA, the CDR3 is TGCAGTGCTAGGGGGGAGAGCGGGGTTCGGTCCGAGCAGTACTTC.

This clone showed up many times. This chain connects TRBV5-1 to TRBJ1-2; 7 bases align to TRBD1. Losses at the gene ends were 1 base for V and 7 bases for J; bases not matched to a gene: 7. The CDR3 extends over 14 amino acids. CDR1 is SGHRS, CDR2 YFSETQ, per germline. The CDR3 DNA is TGCGCCAGCAGCTTGAGTTGGGACAGACCTGGCTACACCTTC. This gives the protein CASSLSWDRPGYTF. The full variable domain, its missing parts supplied by reference TRBV5-1 and TRBJ1-2, is KAGVTQTPRYLIKTRGQQVTLSCSPISGHRSVSWYQQTPGQGLQFLFEYFSETQRNKGNFPGRFSGRQFSNSRSEMNVSTLELGDSALYLCASSLSWDRPGYTFGSGTRLTVV.

A single count supports this clone. The rearrangement links TRBV30 to TRBJ1-4; 7 nucleotides align to TRBD1. Germline values: CDR1 GTSNPN, CDR2 SVGIG (reference sequence). CDR3 length equals 12 residues. The junction had 3 bases not matched to a gene; V was cut back by 3 bases and J by 8 bases. This CDR3 reads CAWRARGEKLFF. The CDR3 bases are TGTGCCTGGAGGGCCAGGGGGGAAAAACTGTTTTTT.

There are many counts of this clone. The V call is TRBV5-1, the J call TRBJ1-1; D is ambiguous. CDR1 and CDR2 from the germline V gene are SGHRS and YFSETQ. Trimming left V 0 bases short and J 2 bases short, with 2 bases between. CDR3 length: 12 amino acids. The chain's CDR3 is CASSLVNTEAFF. The CDR3 DNA reads TGCGCCAGCAGCTTGGTCAACACTGAAGCTTTCTTT.

Ten or more counts support this clone. With a much larger clone just one base away, this may be a read error. As DNA, the CDR3 is TGCGCCAGCAGCGGAACAGGGATTGGCACAGATACGCAGTATTTT. Encoded protein: CASSGTGIGTDTQYF. J is TRBJ2-3 and V is TRBV5-1; possibly TRBD1 for D (6 bases). Between the trimmed V and J ends, which lost 4 bases and 1 base, there was a span of 13 bases. Germline loops: CDR1 SGHRS, CDR2 YFSETQ. The CDR3 totals 15 residues. The entire variable domain, with the rest obtained from reference TRBV5-1 and TRBJ2-3, is as follows: KAGVTQTPRYLIKTRGQQVTLSCSPISGHRSVSWYQQTPGQGLQFLFEYFSETQRNKGNFPGRFSGRQFSNSRSEMNVSTLELGDSALYLCASSGTGIGTDTQYFGPGTRLTVL.

The sample holds many counts of this clone. The CDR3 is CASSQGTYRGGYEQYF. Here the CDR3 DNA reads TGTGCCAGCAGCCAAGGGACTTACAGGGGGGGCTACGAGCAGTACTTC. The rearrangement uses TRBV3-1 and TRBJ2-7, with TRBD1 as a possible D gene (8 bases). This CDR3 has 16 residues. The germline V gene has CDR1 LGHDT and CDR2 YNNKEL (reference sequence). V lost 1 base and J lost 3, with 16 bases in between.

This clone was observed at least ten times. V and J are TRBV5-6 and TRBJ2-7; TRBD2 agrees at 7 bases. Germline CDR1 SGHDT, CDR2 YYEEEE. The CDR3 runs to 14 residues. J was trimmed by 2 bases and V by 1 base; bases with no gene match: 3. The CDR3 region has the DNA TGTGCCAGCAGCTTGAGTGGGAGGGCCTACGAGCAGTACTTC. Its translation is CASSLSGRAYEQYF.

In its sample, this clone was seen many times. J is TRBJ1-1 and V is TRBV20-1; unclear D gene. This CDR3 has 16 amino acids. The ends were cut back, 1 base at V and 2 bases at J, with 17 bases in the middle. Germline-derived CDR1 and CDR2 are DFQATT and SNEGSKA (reference sequence). CDR3 in DNA: TGCAGTGCTAGAGGGCGCCGGAGGGTGCCTAACACTGAAGCTTTCTTT. Translation: CSARGRRRVPNTEAFF.

This clone was seen ten or more times. The chain combines TRBV2 with TRBJ2-7; 10 bases match TRBD1. V shed 10 bases and J 6 bases; nucleotides not matched to a gene: 9. This CDR3 region has 13 residues. Germline lookup yields CDR1 SNHLY and CDR2 FYNNEI. The CDR3 sequence is CATRQGATLEQYF. In DNA form, the CDR3 reads TGTGCCACGAGACAGGGGGCTACCCTCGAGCAGTACTTC.

This clone was counted many times. The chain uses TRBV28 and TRBJ1-1; 7 positions match TRBD1. This CDR3 comprises 14 residues. The germline gives CDR1 MDHEN, CDR2 SYDVKM. V trimming: 2 bases; J trimming: 3 bases; junction bases outside the gene matches: 3. CDR3 residues: CASSLVTGDTEAFF. Written as DNA, the CDR3 is TGTGCCAGCAGTTTAGTAACAGGGGACACTGAAGCTTTCTTT.